Listed below are T cell receptor beta chains from one sample, sequenced in a study of blood T cells in healthy people across ages. TCRdb used MiXCR to reprocess the 5' RACE reads, holding one entry per CDR3 protein. The sample has approximately 290,000 distinct CDR3 sequences, roughly a quarter seen once. Sequencing was done on a sample of blood. The receptor set was obtained from a woman aged 70 to 79 in good health. The CDR3 runs from the conserved cysteine through the conserved F or W. D genes are given only for firm matches. Clone size appears in some rows only: once, few, many, or a class for an expanded clone.

few | TRBJ1-5 | . | TRBV20-1 | TGCAGTGCTAGAGATAACGCCCGGGGGGTCCGCAATCAGCCCCAGCATTTT | CSARDNARGVRNQPQHF
. | TRBJ1-3 | . | TRBV28 | TGTGCCACCAGGGAGATTCACTCTGGAAACACCATATATTTT | CATREIHSGNTIYF
many | TRBJ1-1 | . | TRBV29-1 | TGCAGCGTTGGGGGGCAACGGACAGTTACTGAAGCTTTCTTT | CSVGGQRTVTEAFF
. | TRBJ2-3 | TRBD2 | TRBV29-1 | TGCAGCGTTGGGACTAGCGGGAGTTCTGATACGCAGTATTTT | CSVGTSGSSDTQYF
. | TRBJ2-1 | . | TRBV10-3 | TGTGCCATCAGTGAGTCTGGTAATGAGCAGTTATTC | CAISESGNEQLF
. | TRBJ1-4 | . | TRBV20-1 | TGCAGTGCTAGAGTAAGGGGAAAAGAACTGTTTTTT | CSARVRGKELFF
. | TRBJ2-3 | . | TRBV3-1 | TGTGCCGGCAGCCAAGACGTGGCTAGTGGTACGCAGTATTTT | CAGSQDVASGTQYF
few | TRBJ2-3 | . | TRBV5-1 | TGCGCCAGCAGCTTGGGAGCGGACGGAACAGGTACGCAGTATTTT | CASSLGADGTGTQYF
. | TRBJ1-1 | . | TRBV20-1 | TGCAGTGCTAAACCGAAGGGGAAGGAAGCTTTCTTT | CSAKPKGKEAFF
. | TRBJ2-2 | TRBD2 | TRBV7-9 | TGTGCCAGCAGCTCTAGCGGCAACGGCGGGGAGCTGTTTTTT | CASSSSGNGGELFF
. | TRBJ2-5 | . | TRBV28 | TGTGCAAGTACGGTTGGCGGGGCGGGCCAAGAGACCCAGTACTTC | CASTVGGAGQETQYF
few | TRBJ2-7 | TRBD2 | TRBV28 | TGTGCCAGCACCTCACCTAGCGGGAGGCCCAGCTACGAGCAGTACTTC | CASTSPSGRPSYEQYF
. | TRBJ2-3 | . | TRBV20-1 | TGCAGTGCTTCCCGACCGGGCCTCAAAGTCACAGATACGCAGTATTTT | CSASRPGLKVTDTQYF
. | TRBJ1-6 | . | TRBV4-2 | TGTGCCAGCAGCCAAGATTTGAGAGACAGTTATTCACCCCTCCACTTT | CASSQDLRDSYSPLHF
. | TRBJ1-3 | . | TRBV5-1 | TGCGCCAGCAGCTTGGGTAGCAGCGCTGGAAACACCATATATTTT | CASSLGSSAGNTIYF
few | TRBJ2-1 | TRBD1 | TRBV29-1 | TGCAGCGGCCTCCCGGGACAGACCGACAATGAGCAGTTCTTC | CSGLPGQTDNEQFF
. | TRBJ2-5 | TRBD2 | TRBV20-1 | TGCAGTGCTAGAGGCCCCGGGACTAGCGGGCGAGAGACCCAGTACTTC | CSARGPGTSGRETQYF
. | TRBJ2-7 | . | TRBV2 | TGTGCCAGCAGTGATCAGAGTTGGAGCTACGAGCAGTACTTC | CASSDQSWSYEQYF
few | TRBJ2-2 | . | TRBV28 | TGTGCCAGCTTAAGCGGGCAGGGGGGAGCCGGGGAGCTGTTTTTT | CASLSGQGGAGELFF
many | TRBJ2-1 | . | TRBV29-1 | TGCAGCGTTGAAGATATAGGAGGGCTGGGGAGCTCCTACAATGAGCAGTTCTTC | CSVEDIGGLGSSYNEQFF
once | TRBJ2-5 | . | TRBV11-2 | TGTGCCAGCAGCTTAACGGGCCGGCCCCTGGAGACCCAGTACTTC | CASSLTGRPLETQYF
few | TRBJ2-7 | . | TRBV27 | TGTGCCGGCAGTCCAAGTACAAAGGGAATTCAGTACTTC | CAGSPSTKGIQYF
. | TRBJ1-4 | . | TRBV2 | TGTGCCAGCAGTGAAGCACGACGGAGGGGGAGGGAACTGTTTTTT | CASSEARRRGRELFF
. | TRBJ2-2 | TRBD2 | TRBV7-2 | TGTGCCAGCAGGCGGACTAGCAGCACCGGGGACCTGTTTTTT | CASRRTSSTGDLFF
. | TRBJ1-1 | . | TRBV28 | TGTGCCAGCAGTTTATTAGGGAGGACTGAAGCTTTCTTT | CASSLLGRTEAFF
. | TRBJ2-7 | TRBD2 | TRBV29-1 | TGCAGCGTAGACTTAGCGGGAGGGCCCTACGAGCAGTACTTC | CSVDLAGGPYEQYF
few | TRBJ1-6 | . | TRBV18 | TGTGCCAGCTCACTCTTAGAACAAAGCCGGGAGTCCTATAATTCACCCCTCCACTTT | CASSLLEQSRESYNSPLHF
. | TRBJ1-1 | . | TRBV12-3/TRBV12-4 | TGTGCCAGCAGTTTTTCCCAGGGCCAGCGAGCTTTCTTT | CASSFSQGQRAFF
few | TRBJ1-5 | . | TRBV28 | TGTGCCAGCATCGGGGGGGTCCAGCCCCAGCATTTT | CASIGGVQPQHF
many | TRBJ2-1 | . | TRBV27 | TGTGCCAGCAGTCCCAGGGCTCCTGCCTCTAATGAGCAGTTCTTC | CASSPRAPASNEQFF
. | TRBJ2-1 | TRBD1 | TRBV5-1 | TGCGCCAGCAGCTTCAGGGGGCTGAAGGATAATGAGCAGTTCTTC | CASSFRGLKDNEQFF
few | TRBJ1-2 | . | TRBV11-2 | TGTGCCAGCAGCCCCCCGTCACAAAATAGTGGCTACACCTTC | CASSPPSQNSGYTF
few | TRBJ1-3 | . | TRBV11-2 | TGTGCCAGCAGCTCCTCTGGTGGAAACACCATATATTTT | CASSSSGGNTIYF
. | TRBJ2-1 | TRBD2 | TRBV14 | TGTGCCAACAGCCAAGATACGACTAGCGGGAGTTGGAGCTCCTACAATGAGCAGTTCTTC | CANSQDTTSGSWSSYNEQFF
few | TRBJ2-3 | TRBD1 | TRBV28 | TGTGCCAGCAGAGCTACAGGGGGTAGCACAGATACGCAGTATTTT | CASRATGGSTDTQYF
few | TRBJ1-3 | TRBD1 | TRBV29-1 | TGCAGCGTTCAGGGGGGGGATTCAAGAAACACCATATATTTT | CSVQGGDSRNTIYF
few | TRBJ1-1 | . | TRBV15 | TGTGCCACCAGCGATCCGCCGGACAAAGACGCTTTCTTT | CATSDPPDKDAFF
. | TRBJ2-1 | TRBD2 | TRBV11-2 | TGTGCCAGCAGCTTCAGAGCGGGAGGGCCAACTAGGGGGCAGTTCTTC | CASSFRAGGPTRGQFF
. | TRBJ1-2 | . | TRBV29-1 | TGCAGCGTTGGTGAGGCCTCCTATGGCTACACCTTC | CSVGEASYGYTF
. | TRBJ2-4 | . | TRBV28 | TGTGCCAGCAGTGACTACACAGAAAACATTCAGTACTTC | CASSDYTENIQYF
few | TRBJ2-7 | TRBD1 | TRBV28 | TGTGCCAGCAGGGGACAGTTCTACGAGCAGTACTTC | CASRGQFYEQYF
. | TRBJ2-7 | TRBD1 | TRBV5-1 | TGCGCCAGCAGCTTAACAGGGGATCCCTACGAGCAGTACTTC | CASSLTGDPYEQYF
. | TRBJ2-7 | . | TRBV18 | TGTGCCAGCTCACTCCCGGCCAGGTTATACGAGCAGTACTTC | CASSLPARLYEQYF
. | TRBJ2-3 | TRBD2 | TRBV5-1 | TGCGCCAGCAGCTTCTCGGGACTAGCTCAAGATACGCAGTATTTT | CASSFSGLAQDTQYF
many | TRBJ2-5 | . | TRBV12-3/TRBV12-4 | TGTGCCAGCAGTTTATCCTCGAAAGAGACCCAGTACTTC | CASSLSSKETQYF
. | TRBJ1-2 | . | TRBV5-6 | TGTGCCAGCAGCCAGGACCGCAGACTCTACACCTTC | CASSQDRRLYTF
. | TRBJ2-6 | . | TRBV4-1 | TGCGCCAGCAGCCAGAAGGGGGACACACCGAGTCTATTCTCTAGGGCCAACGTCCTGACTTTC | CASSQKGDTPSLFSRANVLTF
. | TRBJ2-1 | . | TRBV28 | TGTGCCAGCTCACAGGTGAAGCAGTTCTTC | CASSQVKQFF